This T cell receptor (beta chain) was retrieved from a study of blood T cells in healthy people across ages. Across the study: T cells yielded about one barcoded beta molecule per two cells through template switching.

The germline V gene encodes CDR1 GTSNPN and CDR2 SVGIG (reference sequence). The V gene end was trimmed by 5 bases and the J gene end by 7 bases; junction bases not matched to a gene: 11. This CDR3 spans 15 amino acids. This clonotype has more than one count but fewer than ten. Through a sample-barcoded 5' primer and a J-beta primer mix, a second PCR was run for roughly 7 to 12 cycles. TCRdb itself ran the 5' RACE reads through MiXCR, one entry per CDR3 protein. The table shows some 1.5 million distinct CDR3 sequences, with under 55% occurring only once. This receptor was identified in a young woman in good health. The sample was blood. The rearrangement joins TRBV30 to TRBJ1-6, with TRBD1 matching over 7 bases. As DNA, the CDR3 is TGTGCCTGGGAAAGACAGGGTCTAAGGAATTCACCCCTCCACTTT. Translation: CAWERQGLRNSPLHF.